This T cell receptor beta chain stems from a study of T cell responses to AZD1222 COVID-19 vaccine. Turning to the study itself: Second-dose groups at about 4 or about 12 weeks were pooled.

Notes on the study in general: A mostly white British donor set with more females was recruited, and clonal diversity was possibly underestimated. Baseline seropositivity characterized only a handful of AZD1222 recipients.

CDR1 and CDR2 (germline): LGHDT, YNNKEL (reference sequence). V was clipped by 2 bases and J by 0 bases, with 13 bases between them. The CDR3 is 16 amino acids. Some clones are missing from TCRdb's copy, which holds only in-frame ones; the method was immunoSEQ multiplex PCR. The sample lists around 200,000 clones; approximately 93% were seen once. In the case of this clone: The antigen remains undetermined.

The chain has TRBV3-1 (or the pseudogene TRBV3-2) and TRBJ1-2; unclear D gene. The source was peripheral blood, collected on day 0 of AZD1222 vaccination. The clonotype was recovered from an adult in good health. The CDR3 loop reads CASSQSPRAANYGYTF. CDR3 sequence (DNA): TGTGCCAGCAGCCAATCCCCGAGGGCAGCTAACTATGGCTACACCTTC.